The TCR beta chain described here comes from a study of TIL therapy for anti-PD-1-resistant metastatic lung cancer. Study as a whole: Half of patients were current or former smokers.

This was the immunoSEQ v3 assay. TCRdb's table, derived via immunoSEQ multiplex PCR, lists solely in-frame clones and lacks some. The sample lists 50,000 to 60,000 clones; just over 70% were seen once. As for time point: pre-treatment sample, taken before nivolumab and TIL therapy. The tumor samples were excised metastases, mostly pleural nodules or supraclavicular lymph nodes. Progressing patients received lymphodepletion, expanded TIL infusion and IL-2. Enrollment ran from 2017 to early 2020. CDR1 and CDR2 from the germline V gene are SNHLY and FYNNEI. The J segment lost 4 bases and the V segment lost 6 bases, leaving 10 bases of the junction unmatched. The CDR3 has 15 amino acids.

The origin of this receptor is a person aged 30 to 80 with non-small cell lung cancer. Sequencing was performed on tumor tissue, taken at baseline. This chain links TRBV2 with TRBJ2-7; 9 nucleotides align to TRBD2. This CDR3 reads CASRLAGDAAYEQYF. CDR3 in DNA: TGTGCCAGCAGATTAGCGGGAGACGCTGCGTACGAGCAGTACTTC.